This paragraph covers one T cell receptor beta chain sequence. Its recognized antigen is unknown. Qualities for individual bases were not recorded, and no much larger clone is one base off. The data derive from a study of PD-1 blockade in classical Hodgkin lymphoma (dated by TCRdb to about 2020). At the level of the whole study: Nivolumab dosing was 3 mg/kg intravenously every 2 weeks, continuing until either disease progression or unacceptable toxicity. To define a peripheral blood immune signature of response to PD-1 blockade in classical Hodgkin lymphoma, the study combined TCR beta sequencing with CyTOF.

Genomic DNA was isolated using the Qiagen DNeasy kit from unsorted PBMCs as well as from negatively selected CD4+ and CD8+ fractions. Using primers that anneal to V and J segments, immunoSEQ multiplex PCR amplified the TCR beta CDR3 regions. Amplification bias was minimized using a synthetic immune receptor repertoire, and residual bias was removed computationally after sequencing. In the source study's methods: Repertoire diversity was quantified as the Shannon entropy index using custom Python scripts. Unsorted, CD4+ and CD8+ repertoires were analyzed separately, except for combined analyses in which CD4+ and CD8+ sequences were merged in silico. A clone was considered expanded if an increase in frequency of at least 2-fold after treatment relative to C1D1 was found, and a pseudocount of 0.5 was applied to clones undetected at baseline. Singleton clones were defined as clones with 0 or 1 copy at C1D1, and non-singleton clones were defined as clones with 2 or more copies. Clones expanded in unsorted samples were assigned a CD4+, CD8+ or unknown annotation through matching of protein sequences in sorted samples from the same patient. Wilcoxon tests on paired samples were used to test diversity changes from C1D1 to C4D1. TCRdb took this table from immuneACCESS and kept in-frame rearrangements with V and J called. Such tables lack part of the clones; where checked against another copy, unresolved V genes explain under half of the gap, and the rest is unexplained. V and J calls and clone size are copied from that table; D and trimming were computed from the DNA. The table for this sample lists around 35,000 clones; around nine tenths of them were counted only once. The top ten clonotypes cover about 7.8% of the sample.

Overall study results and their limits: Baseline TCR diversity was reported to be lower in newly diagnosed patients than in healthy donors, and even lower in relapsed/refractory patients. Only a single clinical trial cohort was studied, and what caused the repertoire differences, possibly disease activity or prior therapy, remained undefined. Among trial patients, those achieving complete response had baseline diversity similar to that of newly diagnosed patients, while diversity was significantly lower in partial responders and progressors. Patients starting nivolumab less than 1 year after ASCT had lower diversity and were excluded from later analyses to avoid confounding by immune reconstitution. A significant rise by C4D1 was seen in CD4+ but not CD8+ TCR diversity (p=0.0027 vs p=0.16), with the rise being most apparent in complete responders (p=0.02).

The CDR3 measures 14 amino acids from cysteine to phenylalanine. The entry retains the CDR3 DNA only, 42 bases that are in frame from base 1. A distance of 11 bases separates the germline ends of V and J, which lose 5 bases and 1 base respectively. The germline V gene (reference sequence) gives CDR1 as MNHEY and CDR2 as SMNVEV. This specimen's time point label, per the study, means: cycle 2 day 1 (C2D1) of nivolumab. Relapse after autologous stem cell transplantation had occurred in all trial patients, and cohorts A, B and C were distinguished by prior brentuximab vedotin exposure. A total of 50 to 70 patients with relapsed/refractory classical Hodgkin lymphoma made up the trial cohort, and each patient's best overall response was complete response, partial response or progressive disease. In the multi-cohort phase II CheckMate 205 trial, trial patients received single-agent nivolumab. Best overall response was determined by an independent review committee according to the 2007 International Working Group response criteria. Trial PBMCs were obtained immediately prior to nivolumab initiation (C1D1) and on therapy at cycle 2 day 1 and cycle 4 day 1. Peripheral blood was collected in 8 mL Vacutainer Cell Preparation Tubes, from which PBMCs were isolated by centrifugation and then cryopreserved.

Here the chain combines TRBV27 and TRBJ2-5; too little of a D gene remains to name it. This TCR was recovered from a human donor with classical Hodgkin lymphoma. The sequencing here drew on peripheral blood mononuclear cells (PBMCs), taken before the second cycle of nivolumab. The sequenced DNA is TGTGCCAGCAGTCACGGAACCCGCCAAGAGACCCAGTACTTC. Its translation is CASSHGTRQETQYF.